The 12 T cell receptor beta chains reported below all come from one sample, sequenced in a study of blood T cell repertoires in COVID-19 (dated by TCRdb to the early 2020s). Receptor amplification or capture employed the immunoSEQ multiplex PCR assay. This immuneACCESS table, as held by TCRdb, lists in-frame sequences with V and J called but not all clones. Of the missing ones, under half trace to an unresolved V gene in checked studies; the others have no known cause. For this sample there are a few hundred thousand clones; roughly 90% appear just once. The ten most abundant clones make up 3% of the sample. Input material: PBMCs or T cells enriched from blood (not recorded which). These TCRs come from a woman aged 45 to 65 who had recovered from COVID-19.

The chain carries TRBV25-1 and TRBJ1-2; D unresolved. The CDR3 is 16 amino acids. Germline V gene sequence: CDR1 MGHDK, CDR2 SYGVNS. Between the trimmed V and J ends, which lost 7 bases and 8 bases, there was a span of 26 bases. The CDR3 loop reads CASTEGATVQAGGYTF. In DNA, the CDR3 is TGTGCCAGCACCGAGGGCGCTACGGTCCAGGCGGGCGGCTACACCTTC.

This rearrangement joins TRBV5-6 to TRBJ2-1, with D possibly being TRBD2 (6 bases). Trimming cost V 0 bases and J 8 bases, with 9 bases left between them. The germline CDR1 and CDR2 sequences are SGHDT and YYEEEE. The CDR3 is 13 residues long. The chain's CDR3 is CASSLVGGDEQFF. The CDR3 DNA is TGTGCCAGCAGCTTGGTAGGAGGGGATGAGCAGTTCTTC. The entire variable domain, with the rest obtained from reference TRBV5-6 and TRBJ2-1, is as follows: DAGVTQSPTHLIKTRGQQVTLRCSPKSGHDTVSWYQQALGQGPQFIFQYYEEEERQRGNFPDRFSGHQFPNYSSELNVNALLLGDSALYLCASSLVGGDEQFFGPGTRLTVL.

This clone was seen just once. The CDR3 region is CASSALLRAGSHEAFF. The CDR3 coding sequence is TGTGCCAGCAGCGCCCTCCTCAGGGCGGGGAGTCATGAAGCTTTCTTT. The rearrangement uses TRBV9 and TRBJ1-1; weak D call: TRBD1 (5 bases). Germline V CDR1 and CDR2: SGDLS, YYNGEE. V gave up 3 bases and J gave up 7 bases, with 22 bases separating them. This CDR3 is 16 amino acids long.

The chain combines TRBV6-2 or TRBV6-3 with TRBJ2-3; D not certain. Trimming removed 3 bases at V and 5 bases at J, with 12 bases between. The length of the CDR3 is 14 residues. Germline V CDR1 and CDR2: MNHEY, SVGEGT. The CDR3 loop reads CASSYSITGDTQYF. The CDR3 nucleotides read TGTGCCAGCAGTTATAGCATAACCGGAGATACGCAGTATTTT.

The chain joins TRBV7-8 to TRBJ1-2; D gene unclear. Trimming took off 5 bases at V and 0 bases at J, with 16 bases between the two ends. The CDR3 consists of 16 residues. Germline loops: CDR1 SGHVS, CDR2 FQNEAQ. CDR3 sequence: CASSKEVASTNYGYTF. For the CDR3, the DNA is TGTGCCAGCAGCAAAGAGGTGGCCTCTACTAACTATGGCTACACCTTC.

V and J are TRBV4-1 and TRBJ1-3; 7 positions agree with TRBD1. The V gene end was trimmed by 3 bases and the J gene end by 1 base; junction bases not matched to a gene: 6. CDR1 is MGHRA and CDR2 is YSYEKL in the germline V gene. The CDR3 spans 16 residues. In DNA, the CDR3 is TGCGCCAGCAGCCAGAAACAGGGGTCTTCTGGAAACACCATATATTTT. This gives the protein CASSQKQGSSGNTIYF.

V is TRBV24-1 and J is TRBJ2-1; 12 bases agree with TRBD1. V was clipped by 7 bases and J by 7 bases; unmatched bases: 4. Germline CDR1 reads KGHDR; CDR2 reads SFDVKD. The CDR3 loop spans 14 amino acids. DNA of the CDR3: TGTGCCACCAGGGGACAGGGGGCTTGGAATGAGCAGTTCTTC. Its translation: CATRGQGAWNEQFF.

V gene TRBV6-5 combines with J gene TRBJ2-2; D is perhaps TRBD1 (6 bases). The CDR3 has 14 amino acids. V was shortened by 3 bases and J by 4 bases, with 9 bases between the two germline ends. Germline values: CDR1 MNHEY, CDR2 SVGAGI. CDR3 region: CASSYGTPTGELFF. CDR3 nucleotides: TGTGCCAGCAGTTATGGGACACCCACCGGGGAGCTGTTTTTT.

This clone has just one count. The J gene is TRBJ1-2, the V gene TRBV9; 9 positions match TRBD1. This CDR3 spans 14 amino acids. Germline values: CDR1 SGDLS, CDR2 YYNGEE. V shed 3 bases, J shed 4 bases, and the junction held 4 bases outside the gene matches. CDR3 in amino acids: CASSDDRGSYGYTF. The CDR3 nucleotides are TGTGCCAGCAGCGACGACAGGGGGAGCTATGGCTACACCTTC. The whole variable domain, filled in from reference TRBV9 and TRBJ1-2, reads DSGVTQTPKHLITATGQRVTLRCSPRSGDLSVYWYQQSLDQGLQFLIQYYNGEERAKGNILERFSAQQFPDLHSELNLSSLELGDSALYFCASSDDRGSYGYTFGSGTRLTVV.

This chain uses TRBV28 with TRBJ1-5, with D unresolved. V lost 4 bases, J lost 2 bases, and 15 bases lay in between. Germline CDR1 MDHEN, CDR2 SYDVKM. CDR3 size: 16 residues. Here the CDR3 DNA reads TGTGCCAGCAGTTATTGGGCGGCGGAGGGCAATCAGCCCCAGCATTTT. It yields the protein CASSYWAAEGNQPQHF.

This clone was detected only a few times. The rearrangement uses TRBV23-1 and TRBJ1-5; D remains ambiguous. TRBV23-1 is filed as an ORF, its function uncertain. Trimming removed 7 bases from V and 2 bases from J, with 9 bases in between. The CDR3 totals 13 residues. The CDR3 here is CASMLCGNQPQHF. The CDR3 DNA is TGCGCCAGCATGCTATGCGGCAATCAGCCCCAGCATTTT.

The J gene is TRBJ2-7, the V gene TRBV5-4, with D unclear. Germline values: CDR1 SGHNT, CDR2 YYREEE (reference sequence). This CDR3 region has 13 residues. The V end lost 1 base, the J end lost 2 bases, and 7 bases lay between the germline ends. The CDR3 DNA is TGTGCCAGCAGCTTGCCATTCCCCTACGAGCAGTACTTC. Amino acid sequence: CASSLPFPYEQYF. The variable domain in full, with the rest retrieved from reference TRBV5-4 and TRBJ2-7, is ETGVTQSPTHLIKTRGQQVTLRCSSQSGHNTVSWYQQALGQGPQFIFQYYREEENGRGNFPPRFSGLQFPNYSSELNVNALELDDSALYLCASSLPFPYEQYFGPGTRLTVT.